Below are 9 T cell receptor beta chains sequenced from a single sample in a study of response to subunit inactivated influenza vaccine. TCRdb processed the RT-PCR reads anew with MiXCR; each CDR3 protein has one entry. This table has about 540,000 distinct CDR3 sequences, around 21% appearing once. The same sample was also used in a study of T cells expressing NK-cell markers. That publication notes: The authors generated TCR beta cDNA through 5'RACE template switching with UMIs.

Sequencing used CD4+ T cells sorted from PBMCs, obtained approximately 12 days after vaccination. Every receptor here comes from a man in his forties or fifties who received an inactivated influenza vaccine.

This sequence joins TRBV7-9 and TRBJ2-1, with TRBD1 as a possible D gene (5 bases). Trimming stripped 1 base from V and 7 bases from J, with 11 bases between. This CDR3 region has 14 residues. Germline V lookup: CDR1 SEHNR, CDR2 FQNEAQ (reference sequence). CDR3 sequence reads: CASSLGQGRNEQFF. Written as DNA, the CDR3 is TGTGCCAGCAGCTTAGGGCAGGGAAGAAATGAGCAGTTCTTC.

This clonotype was seen more than once but under ten times. This chain's CDR3 is CASERLRLTYNEQFF. The CDR3 DNA reads as TGTGCCAGCGAAAGGCTACGGTTGACCTACAATGAGCAGTTCTTC. The chain is built from TRBV6-8 and TRBJ2-1, with no clear D. V was shortened by 8 bases and J by 2 bases, with 16 bases between the two germline ends. The CDR3 spans 15 residues. Germline CDR1 and CDR2: MNHGY and SAAAGT.

This clonotype was detected only a few times. CDR3 protein: CASSLGPGGAGELFF. For the CDR3, the DNA is TGTGCCAGCAGCTTAGGTCCAGGGGGCGCCGGGGAGCTGTTTTTT. The chain uses TRBV7-9 and TRBJ2-2; 8 bases are a match to TRBD1. Unmatched junction bases numbered 4, after V lost 1 base and J lost 6 bases. Germline assignment: CDR1 SEHNR and CDR2 FQNEAQ (reference sequence). This CDR3 has 15 residues.

The chain joins TRBV11-2 to TRBJ2-5; tentatively, D is TRBD1 or TRBD2 (6 bases each). Between the trimmed V and J ends, which lost 8 bases and 5 bases, there was a span of 15 bases. CDR3 length equals 13 residues. Germline V gene lookup returns CDR1 SGHAT and CDR2 FQNNGV. The CDR3 sequence: CASGGIRGETQYF. CDR3 bases: TGTGCCAGCGGCGGGATTAGGGGGGAGACCCAGTACTTC.

This clonotype appeared a few times. The chain employs TRBV12-3 or TRBV12-4 and TRBJ2-3; unclear D gene. CDR3 size: 14 residues. Trimming removed 5 bases from V and 1 base from J, with 10 bases in between. CDR3 amino acids: CASSQRSGTDTQYF. The CDR3 DNA sequence: TGTGCCAGCAGTCAGAGGAGCGGCACAGATACGCAGTATTTT.

This chain connects TRBV4-3 to TRBJ2-1, with D perhaps TRBD1 or TRBD2 (5 bases each). The V end was cut by 4 bases, the J end by 5 bases, with 21 bases between. CDR3 length: 17 amino acids. Looked up from germline, CDR1 is LGHNA and CDR2 is YSLEER. The CDR3: CASSRGTQVRIHNEQFF. The CDR3 DNA reads as TGCGCCAGCAGCCGGGGGACCCAGGTTCGAATCCACAATGAGCAGTTCTTC.

This clonotype was counted between two and nine times. V and J are TRBV11-1 and TRBJ2-2, with D perhaps matching TRBD1 or TRBD2 (5 bases each). The CDR3 covers 17 residues. Germline CDR1 reads SGHAT; CDR2 reads FQDESV (reference sequence). Trimming shortened V by 4 bases and J by 4 bases, and 19 bases separated the two germline ends. This CDR3 reads CASSSTIGTPLTGELFF. CDR3 nucleotides: TGTGCCAGCAGCTCCACGATTGGGACGCCTCTCACCGGGGAGCTGTTTTTT.

This clonotype has only a few counts. CDR3 sequence (DNA): TGTGCCACCAGCAGTGTCCCGGTGCGCCGGGTTAATACCGGGGAGCTGTTTTTT. Protein sequence: CATSSVPVRRVNTGELFF. The rearrangement links TRBV15 to TRBJ2-2; D is undetermined. Germline V gene data show CDR1 as LNHNV and CDR2 as YYDKDF (reference sequence). The CDR3 runs to 18 residues. The V end lost 3 bases, the J end lost 5 bases, and 22 bases lay between the germline ends.

V gene TRBV18 combines with J gene TRBJ2-3; perhaps TRBD2 as D (6 bases). The CDR3 totals 16 residues. Looked up from germline, CDR1 is KGHSH and CDR2 is LQKENI. Trimming stripped 0 bases from V and 10 bases from J, with 20 bases between. This CDR3 reads CASSPPSGAFFDAQYF. The CDR3, as DNA: TGTGCCAGCTCACCACCTAGCGGTGCTTTTTTCGATGCGCAGTATTTT.